What follows is one T cell receptor beta chain and its context. The trim removed 6 bases at V and 4 bases at J, leaving 11 bases unmatched. Germline CDR1 reads SNHLY; CDR2 reads FYNNEI. The CDR3 runs to 15 residues. The data were taken from a study of blood T cell repertoires in COVID-19. Only in-frame clones appear in the TCRdb table, and some are missing; sequencing was by immunoSEQ multiplex PCR. The sample lists 250,000 to 300,000 clones; around 86% were seen once. In terms of age and location, participants ranged from roughly 18 to 89 years and lived in about two dozen US areas. This receptor was taken from a woman aged 40 to 50 who had recovered from COVID-19. Material: PBMCs or T cells enriched from blood (not recorded which). This chain connects TRBV2 to TRBJ1-2; 7 nucleotides match TRBD1. CDR3 protein: CASRPQGRASYGYTF. The CDR3 DNA follows: TGTGCCAGCAGGCCACAGGGGCGGGCCTCCTATGGCTACACCTTC.